Each of the 8 T cell receptor beta chains below was sequenced from the same sample in a study of human T cells and chemical hapten exposure. Documented time point: patch test 1, 2 weeks after DPC sensitization. This sample's treatment: therapeutic diphenylcyclopropenone sensitization with weekly scalp DPC. TCRdb reprocessed the RACE reads with MiXCR, giving one entry per CDR3 protein. The sample carries 150,000 to 200,000 distinct CDR3 sequences, more than 12% recorded once. The sequenced sample was whole blood, obtained in connection with sensitization to the hapten diphenylcyclopropenone (DPC). Receptor source: a woman aged 25 to 39 with alopecia areata. Some clones in this sample may be carry-over from other donors' samples.

In nucleotides, the CDR3 is TGTGCCAGCAGCTTAGCGCGAGCTAGCGGGAGGCGGGGTTCGTCAGATACGCAGTATTTT. Translating it yields CASSLARASGRRGSSDTQYF. This chain links TRBV7-8 with TRBJ2-3, with 11 nucleotides matching TRBD2. V lost 0 bases, J lost 4 bases, and 15 bases stayed unmatched. The CDR3 is made up of 20 amino acids. CDR1 is SGHVS and CDR2 is FQNEAQ in the germline V gene. The full variable domain, in which reference TRBV7-8 and TRBJ2-3 provide the parts outside the CDR3, is GAGVSQSPRYKVAKRGQDVALRCDPISGHVSLFWYQQALGQGPEFLTYFQNEAQLDKSGLPSDRFFAERPEGSVSTLKIQRTQQEDSAVYLCASSLARASGRRGSSDTQYFGPGTRLTVL.

This clonotype came up a few times. V and J are TRBV7-9 and TRBJ2-2; 7 nucleotides align to TRBD1. The V gene end was trimmed by 0 bases and the J gene end by 2 bases; junction bases not matched to a gene: 9. The CDR3 length is 18 residues. CDR1 is SEHNR, CDR2 FQNEAQ, per germline (reference sequence). The CDR3 DNA reads TGTGCCAGCAGCTTAGCCGGGATAAGGGGGCGAAACACCGGGGAGCTGTTTTTT. Protein: CASSLAGIRGRNTGELFF.

This clonotype was found many times. The V and J genes are TRBV2 and TRBJ1-1; D unclear. In germline, CDR1 is SNHLY, CDR2 FYNNEI. Between the trimmed V and J ends, which lost 4 bases and 0 bases, there was a span of 6 bases. The CDR3 runs 13 residues. In nucleotides, the CDR3 is TGTGCCAGCAGTGTTTATATGAACACTGAAGCTTTCTTT. The encoded protein is CASSVYMNTEAFF. The full variable domain, rest sourced from reference TRBV2 and TRBJ1-1, is EPEVTQTPSHQVTQMGQEVILRCVPISNHLYFYWYRQILGQKVEFLVSFYNNEISEKSEIFDDQFSVERPDGSNFTLKIRSTKLEDSAMYFCASSVYMNTEAFFGQGTRLTVV.

There are many counts of this clonotype. The rearrangement links TRBV29-1 to TRBJ1-2; 7 bases align to TRBD1. V was pared by 7 bases and J by 7 bases, with 9 bases of the junction left unmatched. Per germline, CDR1 SQVTM and CDR2 ANQGSEA. The CDR3 length is 12 residues. CDR3 protein: CSAVLTGSGYTF. The DNA for the CDR3 is TGCAGCGCCGTACTGACAGGGAGTGGCTACACCTTC.

This clonotype occurred a few times. CDR3 protein: CASSQGRLNEQYF. DNA of the CDR3: TGCGCCAGCAGCCAAGGGCGTCTTAACGAGCAGTACTTC. The genes are TRBV4-3 and TRBJ2-7; D remains unclear. CDR3 size: 13 residues. Trimming cost V 1 base and J 5 bases, with 9 bases left between them. Germline lookup yields CDR1 LGHNA and CDR2 YSLEER.

This clonotype was seen more than once but under ten times. The V gene is TRBV12-3 or TRBV12-4, the J gene TRBJ1-4, with no clear D. Trimming cost V 6 bases and J 7 bases, with 15 bases left between them. This CDR3 spans 14 amino acids. DNA for the CDR3: TGTGCCAGCAGATCCCTCGCGGCCGGTGAAAAACTGTTTTTT. Its protein product is CASRSLAAGEKLFF.

This chain joins TRBV20-1 and TRBJ1-3, with D tentatively TRBD1 (5 bases). V was clipped by 3 bases and J by 4 bases, with 22 bases between them. Germline CDR1 is DFQATT and CDR2 is SNEGSKA (reference sequence). The CDR3 contains 17 residues. This CDR3 is CSARAPGRKHSGNTIYF. The CDR3 DNA follows: TGCAGTGCTAGGGCTCCGGGACGGAAGCACTCGGGAAACACCATATATTTT.

The CDR3, as DNA: TGTGCCAGCAGCCCAGGTTCCGGCTACACCTTC. Its translation is CASSPGSGYTF. The rearrangement links TRBV12-3 or TRBV12-4 to TRBJ1-2, with D unclear. Trimming cost V 6 bases and J 8 bases, with 10 bases left between them. There are 11 residues in the CDR3.